This T cell receptor (beta chain) was found in a study of OX40 agonist ivuxolimab in advanced cancers. Study at large: A mean age of about 59 years, range about 20 to 85, was recorded, and 70% to 85% were male. The study reported partial responses in three patients: one hepatocellular carcinoma, two cutaneous melanoma. Whole-study results and caveats: Among the lowest peripheral clonal expansion occurred in 0.1-3.0 mg/kg partial responders.

This CDR3 contains 14 residues. The germline gives CDR1 SQVTM, CDR2 ANQGSEA. Trimming stripped 4 bases from V and 5 bases from J, with 17 bases between. Turning to this clone: What it binds is unknown.

TCRdb's copy holds only in-frame clones and misses some; the assay was immunoSEQ multiplex PCR. The sample has about 20,000 clones, 80% to 90% seen once. This clonotype was sampled from an adult with an advanced solid tumor such as melanoma, head and neck, liver or kidney cancer. The V and J genes are TRBV29-1 and TRBJ1-1, with D possibly TRBD1 on 6 matching bases. The sequencing here drew on CD4+ or CD8+ T cells sorted from blood, taken in a trial of the OX40 agonist ivuxolimab. CDR3 sequence: CSVVLQYRATEAFF. CDR3 nucleotides: TGCAGCGTTGTCCTACAATACAGGGCTACTGAAGCTTTCTTT. Looking up the rest from reference TRBV29-1 and TRBJ1-1 gives the full variable domain: SAVISQKPSRDICQRGTSLTIQCQVDSQVTMMFWYRQQPGQSLTLIATANQGSEATYESGFVIDKFPISRPNLTFSTLTVSNMSPEDSSIYLCSVVLQYRATEAFFGQGTRLTVV.